This T cell receptor (beta chain) came from a study of cytomegalovirus exposure and HLA in healthy donors. The PCR had 60 Vbeta and 13 Jbeta primers. The table came from immunoSEQ multiplex PCR; TCRdb's copy has only in-frame clones and leaves some out. In the table there are roughly 120,000 clones, roughly 80% of which are singletons. The CDR3 has 15 residues. Trimming left V 0 bases short and J 3 bases short, with 9 bases between. This TCR was sampled from a woman aged 40 to 50 in good health and CMV-seropositive. What was sequenced was PBMCs. The V call is TRBV23-1, the J call TRBJ1-5, with no clear D. TRBV23-1 is sorted into the ORF group, with uncertain function. CDR3 residues: CASSQSSGTNQPQHF. CDR3 nucleotide sequence: TGCGCCAGCAGTCAATCTTCAGGTACCAATCAGCCCCAGCATTTT.